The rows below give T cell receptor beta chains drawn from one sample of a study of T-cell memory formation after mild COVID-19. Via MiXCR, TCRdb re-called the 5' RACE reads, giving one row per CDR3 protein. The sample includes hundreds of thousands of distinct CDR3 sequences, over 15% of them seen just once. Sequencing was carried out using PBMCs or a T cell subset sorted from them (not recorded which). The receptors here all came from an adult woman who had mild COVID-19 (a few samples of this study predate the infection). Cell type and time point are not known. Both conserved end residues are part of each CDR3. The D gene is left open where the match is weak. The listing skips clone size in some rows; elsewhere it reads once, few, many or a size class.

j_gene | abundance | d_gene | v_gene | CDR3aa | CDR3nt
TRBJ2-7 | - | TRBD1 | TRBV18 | CASSPGTGAREQYF | TGTGCCAGCTCACCCGGGACAGGGGCGAGGGAGCAGTACTTC
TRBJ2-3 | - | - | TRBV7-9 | CASSLEDSGRDTQYF | TGTGCCAGCAGCTTAGAGGATAGCGGCCGTGATACGCAGTATTTT
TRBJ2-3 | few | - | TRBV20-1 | CSAKPSTDTQYF | TGCAGTGCTAAGCCTAGCACAGATACGCAGTATTTT
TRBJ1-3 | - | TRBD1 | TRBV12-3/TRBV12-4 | CASIHVRGTYGNTIYF | TGTGCCAGCATCCATGTCAGGGGGACGTATGGAAACACCATATATTTT
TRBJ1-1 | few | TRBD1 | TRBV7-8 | CASRHRGRKNTEAFF | TGTGCCAGCAGACACAGGGGGCGGAAGAACACTGAAGCTTTCTTT
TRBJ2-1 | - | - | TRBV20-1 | CSPTGIYEQFF | TGCAGTCCCACAGGGATCTATGAGCAGTTCTTC
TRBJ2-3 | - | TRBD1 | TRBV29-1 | CSVTGGTQYF | TGCAGCGTTACAGGGGGTACGCAGTATTTT
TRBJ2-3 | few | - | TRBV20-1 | CSARDRVSDTQYF | TGCAGTGCTAGGGACCGAGTGTCAGATACGCAGTATTTT
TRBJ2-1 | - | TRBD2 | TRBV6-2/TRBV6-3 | CASSPRGLAGGRGEQFF | TGTGCCAGCAGTCCTCGGGGGCTAGCGGGAGGGCGTGGTGAGCAGTTCTTC
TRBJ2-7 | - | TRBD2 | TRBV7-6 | CASSPDTGGGSYEQYF | TGTGCCAGCAGCCCCGACACGGGGGGGGGATCCTACGAGCAGTACTTC
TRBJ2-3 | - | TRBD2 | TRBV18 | CASSPQAGGADTQYF | TGTGCCAGCTCACCTCAAGCGGGAGGGGCCGATACGCAGTATTTT
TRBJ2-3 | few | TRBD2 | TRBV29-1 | CSVLAGGPTDTQYF | TGCAGCGTACTAGCGGGGGGGCCCACAGATACGCAGTATTTT
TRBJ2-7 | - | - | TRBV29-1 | CSVEDFSAGYRGEQYF | TGCAGCGTTGAAGATTTCTCGGCGGGTTACCGGGGTGAGCAGTACTTC
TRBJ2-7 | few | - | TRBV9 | CASSVGGGATYEQYF | TGTGCCAGCAGCGTAGGTGGCGGGGCGACCTACGAGCAGTACTTC
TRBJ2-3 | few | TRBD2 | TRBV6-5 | CASSRTSGGRRDTQYF | TGTGCCAGCAGTCGAACTAGCGGGGGCCGACGAGATACGCAGTATTTT
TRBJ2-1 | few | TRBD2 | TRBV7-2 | CASPGLVRMDEQFF | TGTGCCAGCCCGGGACTAGTAAGGATGGATGAGCAGTTCTTC
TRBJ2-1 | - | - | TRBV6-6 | CASSYSIIYSSDNEQFF | TGTGCCAGCAGTTACTCGATAATTTATAGCTCAGACAATGAGCAGTTCTTC
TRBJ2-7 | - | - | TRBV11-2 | CASSHDRGRAYEQYF | TGTGCCAGCAGCCACGATAGGGGGAGGGCCTACGAGCAGTACTTC
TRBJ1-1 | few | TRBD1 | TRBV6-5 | CASSRQGHKVVRTEAFF | TGTGCCAGCAGCAGACAGGGGCACAAAGTGGTCCGCACTGAAGCTTTCTTT
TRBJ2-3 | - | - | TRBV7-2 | CASSSFGADTQYF | TGTGCCAGCAGCTCCTTCGGGGCAGATACGCAGTATTTT
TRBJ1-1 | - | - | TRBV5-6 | CASSLNVGARHSTEAFF | TGTGCCAGCAGCTTGAATGTGGGGGCTCGCCATTCCACTGAAGCTTTCTTT
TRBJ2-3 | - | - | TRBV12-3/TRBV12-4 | CASQHRSTDTQYF | TGTGCCAGCCAGCACAGATCCACAGATACGCAGTATTTT
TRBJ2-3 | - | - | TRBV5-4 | CASSLEVRADTQYF | TGTGCCAGCAGCTTGGAAGTTAGGGCAGATACGCAGTATTTT
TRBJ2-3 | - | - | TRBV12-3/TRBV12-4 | CASSLIRGKPGGTDTQYF | TGTGCCAGCAGTTTAATTCGGGGGAAGCCGGGGGGCACAGATACGCAGTATTTT
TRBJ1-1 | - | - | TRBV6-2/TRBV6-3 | CASSNVGRNTEAFF | TGTGCCAGCAGTAACGTCGGGCGGAACACTGAAGCTTTCTTT
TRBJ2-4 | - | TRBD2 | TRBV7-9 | CASSLAGLAGSGAKNIQYF | TGTGCCAGCAGCTTAGCCGGACTAGCGGGGTCCGGTGCCAAAAACATTCAGTACTTC
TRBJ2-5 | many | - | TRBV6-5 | CASSYSGETQYF | TGTGCCAGCAGTTACTCGGGAGAGACCCAGTACTTC
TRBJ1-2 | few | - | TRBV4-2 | CASSITGTSYGYTF | TGTGCCAGCAGTATTACCGGGACATCCTATGGCTACACCTTC
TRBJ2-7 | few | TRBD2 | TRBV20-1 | CSAPSPSGSPYEQYF | TGCAGTGCCCCCTCACCGAGCGGGAGCCCCTACGAGCAGTACTTC
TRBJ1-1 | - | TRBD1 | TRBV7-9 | CASSPSTGGVEAFF | TGTGCCAGCAGCCCGTCGACAGGGGGAGTTGAAGCTTTCTTT
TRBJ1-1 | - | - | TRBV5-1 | CASSFGQGSSTEAFF | TGCGCCAGCAGCTTCGGGCAGGGGAGTAGCACTGAAGCTTTCTTT